The source of this T cell receptor (beta chain) is a study of blood T cell repertoires in COVID-19. Germline values: CDR1 MNHEY, CDR2 SVGAGI. CDR3 size: 15 residues. V lost 6 bases, J lost 6 bases, and 9 bases stayed unmatched. Followed longitudinally, the Seattle patients had been enrolled during active infection. The authors' processing: The authors estimated nucleated cell counts from reference gene primer amplification. The method was immunoSEQ multiplex PCR; TCRdb's version includes in-frame clones alone and lacks a portion of them. V and J calls plus clone size are reproduced from that table; the DNA served to infer D and trimming. The sample has 200,000 to 300,000 clones; around 87% are singletons.

Sequenced sample: peripheral blood. This chain connects TRBV6-5 to TRBJ2-7, with 12 bases lining up with TRBD2. This receptor was identified in a woman aged 55-70 years with COVID-19, enrolled during active disease. The CDR3 coding sequence is TGTGCCAGCAGAGTTCCTAGCGGGAGGGTCGGCGAGCAGTACTTC. Translated: CASRVPSGRVGEQYF.